This passage covers 9 T cell receptor beta chains from one sample sequenced in a study of shared clonotypes between healthy human individuals. Sequencing used immunoSEQ multiplex PCR; TCRdb keeps in-frame clones, though not all of them. The repertoire holds about 1.1 million clones, with around three quarters as singletons. Sequences were obtained from memory CD4+ T cells from PBMCs. Subset described: CD45RA-negative fraction. The origin of the receptors is a young man in good health. Some clones in this sample may be carry-over from other donors' samples.

The rearrangement links TRBV7-9 to TRBJ1-2, with a possible D match to TRBD1 (5 bases). V was pared by 3 bases and J by 6 bases, with 14 bases between. The CDR3 length is 14 residues. Germline values: CDR1 SEHNR, CDR2 FQNEAQ (reference sequence). The DNA of the CDR3 is TGTGCCAGCAGCTTGAAGGGGTTAGTTGATGGCTACACCTTC. Translation: CASSLKGLVDGYTF.

CDR3 nucleotide sequence: TGTGCCAGCAGTTTATTCAGCCAATTCCAAGAGACCCAGTACTTC. It yields the protein CASSLFSQFQETQYF. The rearrangement links TRBV27 to TRBJ2-5; D uncertain. This CDR3 spans 15 amino acids. Trimming stripped 1 base from V and 1 base from J, with 10 bases between. Germline V gene sequence: CDR1 MNHEY, CDR2 SMNVEV (reference sequence).

V gene TRBV6-5 combines with J gene TRBJ2-3, with D uncertain. The CDR3 has 13 residues. The germline V gene encodes CDR1 MNHEY and CDR2 SVGAGI. V dropped 6 bases and J dropped 1 base, with 8 bases sitting between them. DNA of the CDR3: TGTGCCAGCAGGAAACATGGCACAGATACGCAGTATTTT. Amino acid sequence: CASRKHGTDTQYF.

V gene TRBV5-1 combines with J gene TRBJ2-5; 15 bases agree with TRBD2. The CDR3 spans 16 residues. V shed 4 bases and J 5 bases; nucleotides not matched to a gene: 6. Germline values: CDR1 SGHRS, CDR2 YFSETQ. The DNA of the CDR3 is TGCGCCAGCAGCCCCCCCGGGACTAGCGGGAGGGAGACCCAGTACTTC. This gives the protein CASSPPGTSGRETQYF. The variable domain in full, with the rest retrieved from reference TRBV5-1 and TRBJ2-5, is KAGVTQTPRYLIKTRGQQVTLSCSPISGHRSVSWYQQTPGQGLQFLFEYFSETQRNKGNFPGRFSGRQFSNSRSEMNVSTLELGDSALYLCASSPPGTSGRETQYFGPGTRLLVL.

As to this clone: The same CDR3 also results from other DNA sequences found in this sample. This chain connects TRBV20-1 to TRBJ2-7; D remains ambiguous. Germline V gene sequence: CDR1 DFQATT, CDR2 SNEGSKA (reference sequence). The CDR3 consists of 10 residues. V was pared by 3 bases and J by 5 bases, with 5 bases between. The CDR3 sequence: CSASRDEQYF. For the CDR3, the DNA is TGCAGTGCTAGTAGGGACGAGCAGTACTTC.

This clone occurred a few times. The rearrangement links TRBV7-9 to TRBJ2-5; D tentatively fits TRBD1 or TRBD2 (5 bases each). The J call may not be correct, given that the DNA end is closer to TRBJ2-7. Germline V gene data show CDR1 as SEHNR and CDR2 as FQNEAQ (reference sequence). This CDR3 has 14 amino acids. DNA of the CDR3: TGTGCCAGCAGCTTAGGAGGGGTCTCCTACGAGCAGTACTTC. It yields the protein CASSLGGVSYEQYF.

On this clone: A read error is possible here, since a much larger clone lies one base away. V is TRBV10-3 and J is TRBJ1-2, with a possible D match to TRBD1 (6 bases). This CDR3 comprises 18 residues. The germline V gene has CDR1 ENHRY and CDR2 SYGVKD. V was pared by 2 bases and J by 2 bases, with 21 bases between. The CDR3 here is CAISEPGAGTKVNYGYTF. CDR3 DNA sequence: TGTGCCATCAGTGAGCCCGGGGCAGGGACAAAAGTCAACTATGGCTACACCTTC.

The chain links TRBV19 to TRBJ2-5, with a tentative D call TRBD2 (6 bases). V lost 5 bases, J lost 4 bases, and 11 bases lay in between. The CDR3 covers 13 residues. In germline, CDR1 is LNHDA, CDR2 SQIVND (reference sequence). The CDR3 DNA reads TGTGCCAGTAGTGAACAAGCGGGAGAGACCCAGTACTTC. Protein product: CASSEQAGETQYF.

This sequence joins TRBV7-4 and TRBJ2-7; tentatively, D is TRBD2 (5 bases). Trimming shortened V by 1 base and J by 3 bases, and 10 bases separated the two germline ends. CDR1 and CDR2 from the germline V gene are SGHVT and SQSDAQ. The CDR3 has 14 amino acids. The chain's CDR3 is CASSLGPGSYEQYF. The CDR3 nucleotides read TGTGCCAGCAGCTTAGGGCCGGGGAGCTACGAGCAGTACTTC.